This T cell receptor (beta chain) was sequenced in a study of beta chain features in type 1 diabetes. Study-level findings and limits: Overrepresentation of cells with high TCR expression could result from cDNA sequencing. TCRB CDR3 length was moderately but significantly reduced in all four CD4+ subsets of Type 1 diabetes patients.

Once sorted, every population was more than 95% pure. CDR1 SNHLY and CDR2 FYNNEI come from the germline V gene. The V and J ends lost 3 bases and 1 base respectively, with 4 bases between them. This CDR3 is built from 13 residues. Expressed TCRB transcripts were sequenced because the entire RNA isolate underwent reverse transcription. Some clones are missing from TCRdb's copy, which holds only in-frame ones; the method was immunoSEQ multiplex PCR. This table holds almost 350,000 clones, roughly 21% found once. Of note for this clone: Antigen specificity is unknown.

Sequences were obtained from naive CD4+ T cells from blood. The chain employs TRBV2 and TRBJ1-5, with D hard to call. The TCR originated in a woman in her late teens or twenties in good health. The CDR3 loop reads CASSDISNQPQHF. For the CDR3, the DNA is TGTGCCAGCAGTGATATCAGCAATCAGCCCCAGCATTTT.